The 18 T cell receptor beta chains reported below all come from one sample, sequenced in a study of blood T cell repertoires in COVID-19. Generated by immunoSEQ multiplex PCR, the TCRdb table keeps only in-frame clones and is missing some. The sample gives approximately 60,000 clones, about 87% of which show up once; roughly 6.7% is in the top ten. The sample comprised peripheral blood. These receptor sequences come from a man between 60 and 75 years old with active or convalescent COVID-19.

The chain couples TRBV29-1 to TRBJ1-1; no reliable D call. Germline CDR1 and CDR2: SQVTM and ANQGSEA. This CDR3 region has 13 residues. V gave up 7 bases and J gave up 3 bases, with 15 bases separating them. The CDR3 spells CSAWVELDTEAFF. In DNA form, the CDR3 reads TGCAGCGCCTGGGTAGAGCTAGACACTGAAGCTTTCTTT. Supplemented by reference TRBV29-1 and TRBJ1-1, the full variable domain reads SAVISQKPSRDICQRGTSLTIQCQVDSQVTMMFWYRQQPGQSLTLIATANQGSEATYESGFVIDKFPISRPNLTFSTLTVSNMSPEDSSIYLCSAWVELDTEAFFGQGTRLTVV.

The chain links TRBV6-5 to TRBJ2-2; the D gene is possibly TRBD2 (5 bases). V shed 0 bases and J shed 2 bases, with 10 bases lying between them. Germline loops: CDR1 MNHEY, CDR2 SVGAGI. This CDR3 is built from 16 residues. The CDR3 here is CASSYSRAANTGELFF. For the CDR3, the DNA is TGTGCCAGCAGTTACTCGCGGGCAGCTAACACCGGGGAGCTGTTTTTT.

The CDR3 DNA reads TGTGCCAGCAGCGAGACCCGTCCCACGGGAGAAAAACTGTTTTTT. Translating it yields CASSETRPTGEKLFF. The rearrangement links TRBV6-6 to TRBJ1-4; no definite D call. V gave up 6 bases and J gave up 8 bases, with 19 bases separating them. CDR1 is MNHNY and CDR2 is SVGAGI in the germline V gene (reference sequence). The CDR3 sequence is 15 residues long.

As DNA, the CDR3 is TGTGCCAGCAGCTTGGCCACAGGGGGACCTGAAGCTTTCTTT. Residues: CASSLATGGPEAFF. The chain carries TRBV5-6 and TRBJ1-1; 8 bases are shared with TRBD1. CDR3 length equals 14 residues. CDR1 and CDR2 from the germline V gene are SGHDT and YYEEEE. V trimming: 0 bases; J trimming: 6 bases; junction bases outside the gene matches: 4.

V usage is TRBV4-2 and J usage is TRBJ2-2; D not certain. The V end lost 0 bases, the J end lost 13 bases, and 9 bases lay between the germline ends. The CDR3 contains 12 residues. CDR1 and CDR2 (germline): LGHNA, YNFKEQ. The CDR3 is CASSQDRVGLFF. The CDR3 DNA reads TGTGCCAGCAGCCAAGATCGGGTGGGGCTGTTTTTT.

The V gene is TRBV7-9, the J gene TRBJ2-7; 8 positions match TRBD2. J gave up 6 bases and V 0 bases, and 7 bases lay outside the gene matches. This CDR3 contains 15 residues. Germline V gene sequence: CDR1 SEHNR, CDR2 FQNEAQ (reference sequence). DNA for the CDR3: TGTGCCAGCAGCTTAGCGTTGGTCAGCGGGAGCGAGCAGTACTTC. Translating gives CASSLALVSGSEQYF.

The rearrangement uses TRBV28 and TRBJ1-6, with D tentatively TRBD1 (6 bases). Germline loops: CDR1 MDHEN, CDR2 SYDVKM. This CDR3 region has 16 residues. Deletions cut 7 bases from V and 5 bases from J, with 18 bases between. In DNA, the CDR3 is TGTGCCAGCAACCCGGGGGGGGCGCGTAATAATTCACCCCTCCACTTT. Translated: CASNPGGARNNSPLHF.

This chain uses TRBV7-9 with TRBJ2-2; no firm D call. In germline, CDR1 is SEHNR, CDR2 FQNEAQ (reference sequence). Trimming stripped 0 bases from V and 3 bases from J, with 8 bases between. The CDR3 is made up of 15 amino acids. In DNA form, the CDR3 reads TGTGCCAGCAGCTTAGCTGGCACCTACACCGGGGAGCTGTTTTTT. Protein: CASSLAGTYTGELFF.

The chain has TRBV2 and TRBJ2-7; no definite D call. This CDR3 is built from 13 residues. Germline CDR1 SNHLY, CDR2 FYNNEI. Trimming cost V 7 bases and J 0 bases, with 10 bases left between them. The CDR3 protein is CASKFTASYEQYF. The CDR3 DNA reads as TGTGCCAGCAAGTTTACAGCCTCCTACGAGCAGTACTTC.

The rearrangement joins TRBV5-1 to TRBJ2-1; 8 bases are a match to TRBD2. The V gene's germline CDR1 is SGHRS and CDR2 YFSETQ. The V and J ends lost 5 bases and 3 bases, in that order; junction bases with no gene match: 7. The CDR3 covers 15 residues. CDR3 nucleotides: TGCGCCAGCAGTAAGGGACTAGTGGGCTACAATGAGCAGTTCTTC. It yields the protein CASSKGLVGYNEQFF.

The chain couples TRBV27 to TRBJ1-4, with TRBD1 as a possible D gene (6 bases). Germline CDR1 and CDR2: MNHEY and SMNVEV (reference sequence). The length of the CDR3 is 15 residues. Between the trimmed V and J ends, which lost 1 base and 4 bases, there was a span of 10 bases. CDR3 nucleotides: TGTGCCAGCAGTTTATGGGGGGGCCATAATGAAAAACTGTTTTTT. Translation gives CASSLWGGHNEKLFF.

V and J are TRBV5-1 and TRBJ2-2, with 12 bases aligning to TRBD1. The V and J ends lost 4 bases and 6 bases, in that order; junction bases with no gene match: 10. CDR3 length: 17 amino acids. The V gene's germline CDR1 is SGHRS and CDR2 YFSETQ. The CDR3 DNA reads TGCGCCAGCAGCCTCCACGGGACAGGGGGCTCATCCGGGGAGCTGTTTTTT. Protein product: CASSLHGTGGSSGELFF.

This sequence joins TRBV18 and TRBJ1-2; the match to TRBD1 covers 8 bases. Looked up from germline, CDR1 is KGHSH and CDR2 is LQKENI. This CDR3 region has 13 residues. V lost 4 bases to trimming and J lost 6 bases; unmatched junction nucleotides: 4. Written as DNA, the CDR3 is TGTGCCAGCTCACGCGGACAGGGAGATGGCTACACCTTC. Its translation is CASSRGQGDGYTF.

The sample holds a few counts of this clone. The V and J genes are TRBV6-2 or TRBV6-3 and TRBJ1-5, with D unclear. V dropped 4 bases and J dropped 3 bases, with 7 bases sitting between them. Germline V gives CDR1 MNHEY, CDR2 SVGEGT. CDR3 size: 13 residues. The CDR3 protein is CASSFGDNQPQHF. The CDR3 region has the DNA TGTGCCAGCAGTTTCGGTGACAATCAGCCCCAGCATTTT.

The DNA of the CDR3 is TGCGCCAGCAGCCCCAAAGGAACCGACAGGGGGGATTACGAGCAGTACTTC. Its translation is CASSPKGTDRGDYEQYF. The V and J genes are TRBV4-1 and TRBJ2-7, with 9 positions matching TRBD1. The germline V gene has CDR1 MGHRA and CDR2 YSYEKL. The CDR3 has 17 residues. J gave up 4 bases and V 4 bases, and 14 bases lay outside the gene matches.

The V call is TRBV19, the J call TRBJ2-3; possibly TRBD2 for D (5 bases). The germline V and J ends were trimmed by 3 bases and 1 base, with 14 bases remaining between them. The V gene's germline CDR1 is LNHDA and CDR2 SQIVND (reference sequence). The CDR3 covers 16 residues. The DNA for the CDR3 is TGTGCCAGTAGTATTAGGAGGCTACTCGGCACAGATACGCAGTATTTT. Protein product: CASSIRRLLGTDTQYF.

The V and J genes are TRBV4-2 and TRBJ1-4; D is possibly TRBD1 (5 bases). CDR1 is LGHNA and CDR2 is YNFKEQ in the germline V gene. Trimming cost V 3 bases and J 7 bases, with 15 bases left between them. This CDR3 has 15 amino acids. CDR3 nucleotides: TGTGCCAGCAGCCAGGCCGGGACTAGGGGTGAAAAACTGTTTTTT. Encoded protein: CASSQAGTRGEKLFF.

The chain combines TRBV6-1 with TRBJ1-2; D gene ambiguous. CDR1 is MNHNS and CDR2 is SASEGT in the germline V gene. Trimming took off 3 bases at V and 4 bases at J, with 12 bases between the two ends. The CDR3 consists of 14 residues. CDR3 DNA: TGTGCCAGCAGTGATCCAGCGGGGTTCTATGGCTACACCTTC. Its protein product is CASSDPAGFYGYTF.